The 25 T cell receptor beta chains given below trace back to one sample, sequenced in a study of cytomegalovirus exposure and HLA in healthy donors (dated by TCRdb to 2016 to 2017). Library preparation used the immunoSEQ multiplex PCR assay. For the multiplex PCR, a mixture combining 60 forward primers for TCR Vbeta segments and 13 reverse primers for TCR Jbeta segments was used. Entries here come from immuneACCESS through TCRdb and include only in-frame sequences with V and J called. Some clones fail to appear in such tables; in the studies checked, an unresolved V gene covers under half of the shortfall, and the cause of the remainder is unknown. This sample lists some 71,000 clones; about 73% were detected once. The ten largest clones represent more than 8% of the sample. Sequenced: PBMCs. Every receptor here comes from a woman aged 50 to 60 in good health and CMV-seropositive.

The CDR3: CASSYPRDRGNTEAFF. For the CDR3, the DNA is TGTGCCAGCAGTTACCCCCGGGACAGGGGGAACACTGAAGCTTTCTTT. This chain links TRBV6-6 with TRBJ1-1, with TRBD1 matching 10 bases. This CDR3 has 16 residues. Germline V gene data show CDR1 as MNHNY and CDR2 as SVGAGI (reference sequence). Unmatched junction bases numbered 4, after V lost 2 bases and J lost 1 base.

The CDR3 DNA is TGTGCCAGCAGTCTGGGAGCGTCCTACGAGCAGTACTTC. Its translation: CASSLGASYEQYF. This chain joins TRBV11-2 and TRBJ2-7; D is possibly TRBD2 (5 bases). Per the germline V gene, CDR1 is SGHAT and CDR2 is FQNNGV. The CDR3 extends over 13 amino acids. V lost 6 bases and J lost 1, with 10 bases in between.

In its sample, this clone ranks as medium-sized. The J gene is TRBJ1-4, the V gene TRBV6-1, with 7 bases aligning to TRBD1. The CDR3 totals 15 residues. J lost 7 bases, V lost 6 bases, and 11 bases had no gene match. Per the germline V gene, CDR1 is MNHNS and CDR2 is SASEGT. The CDR3 DNA sequence: TGTGCCAGCAGCCTAGACAGGGCAAAGGGTGAAAAACTGTTTTTT. Translating it yields CASSLDRAKGEKLFF.

This clone was detected only once. DNA for the CDR3: TGTGCCAGCAGTTACTCTCCCAGTGGCACTGAAGCTTTCTTT. As protein: CASSYSPSGTEAFF. This chain links TRBV6-6 with TRBJ1-1; D remains unclear. Trimming took 0 bases from V and 4 from J, leaving 9 bases between them. Germline-derived CDR1 and CDR2 are MNHNY and SVGAGI (reference sequence). The CDR3 covers 14 residues.

This chain joins TRBV5-1 and TRBJ2-5, with D uncertain. This CDR3 has 14 residues. Germline assignment: CDR1 SGHRS and CDR2 YFSETQ. Trimming removed 2 bases at V and 0 bases at J, with 8 bases between. This CDR3 reads CASSLNSNQETQYF. CDR3 DNA: TGCGCCAGCAGCTTAAATTCAAACCAAGAGACCCAGTACTTC. Looking up the rest from reference TRBV5-1 and TRBJ2-5 gives the full variable domain: KAGVTQTPRYLIKTRGQQVTLSCSPISGHRSVSWYQQTPGQGLQFLFEYFSETQRNKGNFPGRFSGRQFSNSRSEMNVSTLELGDSALYLCASSLNSNQETQYFGPGTRLLVL.

The chain carries TRBV5-4 and TRBJ2-7; D possibly corresponds to TRBD1 (6 bases). There are 16 residues in the CDR3. Looked up from germline, CDR1 is SGHNT and CDR2 is YYREEE (reference sequence). Trimming took off 3 bases at V and 5 bases at J, with 21 bases between the two ends. In DNA form, the CDR3 reads TGTGCCAGCAGCTGGGAGTGGGACACTTCCCTTGACGAGCAGTACTTC. The encoded protein is CASSWEWDTSLDEQYF.

The chain uses TRBV7-7 and TRBJ2-3; TRBD2 might be the D (6 bases). Trimming cost V 0 bases and J 1 base, with 14 bases left between them. CDR3 size: 17 residues. In germline, CDR1 is SSHAT, CDR2 FNYEAQ (reference sequence). The CDR3 region is CASSLAPAGGRTDTQYF. CDR3 bases: TGTGCCAGCAGCTTAGCCCCAGCGGGCGGACGCACAGATACGCAGTATTTT.

The chain carries TRBV18 and TRBJ2-2; 8 positions match TRBD1. Trimming removed 1 base from V and 7 bases from J; junction bases left unmatched: 11. The germline CDR1 and CDR2 sequences are KGHSH and LQKENI. CDR3 length: 17 residues. The DNA of the CDR3 is TGTGCCAGCTCACCACTCGCGACAGGGGCTACCGGCGGGGAGCTGTTTTTT. Its translation: CASSPLATGATGGELFF.

The rearrangement links TRBV5-4 to TRBJ1-1; 7 nucleotides line up with TRBD1. This CDR3 spans 17 amino acids. Trimming at V came to 2 bases and at J to 6 bases, leaving 16 bases not matched to a gene. Germline values: CDR1 SGHNT, CDR2 YYREEE (reference sequence). The CDR3 sequence: CASSFGGGRTSGAEAFF. As DNA, the CDR3 is TGTGCCAGCAGCTTTGGAGGGGGCAGGACATCCGGAGCTGAAGCTTTCTTT.

The rearrangement uses TRBV19 and TRBJ2-7, with D possibly TRBD1 on 6 matching bases. This CDR3 has 14 residues. V lost 3 bases to trimming and J lost 4 bases, with 13 bases between them. Germline loops: CDR1 LNHDA, CDR2 SQIVND (reference sequence). This CDR3 reads CASSIGQGSYEQYF. For the CDR3, the DNA is TGTGCCAGTAGTATCGGGCAGGGGAGTTACGAGCAGTACTTC.

This clone was detected a few times. The chain has TRBV10-1 and TRBJ1-1, with D unclear. CDR1 is WNHNN and CDR2 is SYGVQD in the germline V gene (reference sequence). V lost 2 bases, J lost 3 bases, and 7 bases lay in between. This CDR3 is built from 13 residues. The CDR3 DNA follows: TGCGCCAGCAGTGAGATCCGGGACACTGAAGCTTTCTTT. It is translated as CASSEIRDTEAFF.

In this sample, this clone turned up a few times. The gene calls are TRBV25-1 and TRBJ2-3, with 8 bases that match TRBD2. V was clipped by 7 bases and J by 6 bases; unmatched bases: 6. In germline, CDR1 is MGHDK, CDR2 SYGVNS. The CDR3 covers 13 residues. The CDR3 region is CASNRGGHDTQYF. The CDR3 DNA is TGTGCCAGCAATCGCGGGGGGCATGATACGCAGTATTTT.

CDR3 sequence reads: CASSVGQGGRGEKLFF. In nucleotides, the CDR3 is TGTGCCAGCAGCGTAGGGCAGGGAGGCCGGGGTGAAAAACTGTTTTTT. The rearrangement links TRBV9 to TRBJ1-4; D might be TRBD1 (5 bases). This CDR3 is 16 amino acids long. Germline V gene sequence: CDR1 SGDLS, CDR2 YYNGEE. V lost 0 bases and J lost 7, with 16 bases in between.

This chain uses TRBV6-1 with TRBJ1-1; the D is unclear. V was cut by 6 bases and J by 4 bases, with 12 bases left in between. Germline lookup yields CDR1 MNHNS and CDR2 SASEGT. The CDR3 sequence is 13 residues long. The CDR3 protein is CASSPGDGTEAFF. The CDR3 region has the DNA TGTGCCAGCAGCCCCGGGGATGGCACTGAAGCTTTCTTT.

The rearrangement joins TRBV9 to TRBJ2-7, with D maybe TRBD1 (6 bases). Per germline, CDR1 SGDLS and CDR2 YYNGEE. The V end was cut by 3 bases, the J end by 3 bases, with 13 bases between. The CDR3 is made up of 14 amino acids. CDR3 sequence: CASSGHRDYYEQYF. CDR3 sequence (DNA): TGTGCCAGCAGCGGACACAGGGATTACTACGAGCAGTACTTC. The full variable domain, completed using reference TRBV9 and TRBJ2-7, is DSGVTQTPKHLITATGQRVTLRCSPRSGDLSVYWYQQSLDQGLQFLIQYYNGEERAKGNILERFSAQQFPDLHSELNLSSLELGDSALYFCASSGHRDYYEQYFGPGTRLTVT.

The chain combines TRBV6-5 with TRBJ2-3; D uncertain. CDR3 length: 15 residues. The germline gives CDR1 MNHEY, CDR2 SVGAGI. V lost 5 bases to trimming and J lost 4 bases, with 16 bases between them. CDR3 protein: CASSTTWVGPDTQYF. The CDR3 DNA reads TGTGCCAGCAGTACGACCTGGGTGGGCCCAGATACGCAGTATTTT.

This clone was seen a few times. V usage is TRBV10-3 and J usage is TRBJ1-5, with no clear D. The CDR3 runs to 17 residues. Germline V gives CDR1 ENHRY, CDR2 SYGVKD. Trimming pared 0 bases from V and 2 bases from J, leaving 14 bases between. CDR3 region: CAISESGRGGGNQPQHF. The CDR3 nucleotides are TGTGCCATCAGTGAGTCGGGCCGGGGTGGGGGCAATCAGCCCCAGCATTTT.

The chain links TRBV6-4 to TRBJ2-1, with no clear D. The CDR3 is 13 amino acids. Deletions cut 2 bases from V and 5 bases from J, with 7 bases between. The germline V gene has CDR1 MRHNA and CDR2 SNTAGT. CDR3: CASSDNDNNEQFF. In nucleotides, the CDR3 is TGTGCCAGCAGTGACAACGACAACAATGAGCAGTTCTTC.

V is TRBV5-1 and J is TRBJ1-2; 7 nucleotides agree with TRBD1. Germline CDR1 SGHRS, CDR2 YFSETQ. The CDR3 has 14 amino acids. The V and J ends lost 0 bases and 8 bases, in that order; junction bases with no gene match: 7. The CDR3: CASSLEGALSGYTF. CDR3 bases: TGCGCCAGCAGCTTGGAGGGGGCCTTATCGGGCTACACCTTC.

This rearrangement joins TRBV19 to TRBJ1-1; D unresolved. The ends were cut back, 6 bases at V and 1 base at J, with 9 bases in the middle. The CDR3 is made up of 13 amino acids. CDR1 is LNHDA, CDR2 SQIVND, per germline (reference sequence). The chain's CDR3 is CASSTQRNTEAFF. The DNA of the CDR3 is TGTGCCAGTAGCACACAAAGGAACACTGAAGCTTTCTTT. Full variable domain (remainder filled in from reference TRBV19 and TRBJ1-1): DGGITQSPKYLFRKEGQNVTLSCEQNLNHDAMYWYRQDPGQGLRLIYYSQIVNDFQKGDIAEGYSVSREKKESFPLTVTSAQKNPTAFYLCASSTQRNTEAFFGQGTRLTVV.

This clone was recorded only once. The chain employs TRBV16 and TRBJ2-5; D possibly corresponds to TRBD2 (5 bases). Germline V CDR1 and CDR2: KGHSY, FQNENV. Trimming shortened V by 0 bases and J by 4 bases, and 12 bases separated the two germline ends. The CDR3 covers 15 residues. The chain's CDR3 is CASSQSPTKGETQYF. The CDR3 DNA is TGTGCCAGCAGCCAATCGCCGACTAAAGGAGAGACCCAGTACTTC.

This clone came up a few times. The chain employs TRBV25-1 and TRBJ2-2, with D possibly TRBD2 on 6 matching bases. The length of the CDR3 is 15 residues. V was trimmed by 10 bases and J by 6 bases, leaving 21 bases between them. Germline V gene data show CDR1 as MGHDK and CDR2 as SYGVNS. As DNA, the CDR3 is TGTGCCACCTCTCGGGGGTCCAGTATAGCCGGGGAGCTGTTTTTT. Amino acid sequence: CATSRGSSIAGELFF.

This clone has just a few counts. The V gene is TRBV27, the J gene TRBJ2-7; perhaps TRBD1 as D (5 bases). Germline assignment: CDR1 MNHEY and CDR2 SMNVEV (reference sequence). V shed 0 bases and J shed 5 bases, with 14 bases lying between them. The CDR3 length is 15 residues. The CDR3 nucleotides read TGTGCCAGCAGTTTATCGTTCCAGGGCAAGGACGAGCAGTACTTC. Residues: CASSLSFQGKDEQYF.

This clone was seen a handful of times. The rearrangement links TRBV7-2 to TRBJ2-5, with D tentatively TRBD2 (5 bases). V was shortened by 6 bases and J by 1 base, with 9 bases between the two germline ends. CDR3 length equals 13 residues. The germline V gene encodes CDR1 SGHTA and CDR2 FQGNSA. This CDR3 reads CASRLGTQETQYF. The DNA for the CDR3 is TGTGCCAGCAGACTAGGCACCCAAGAGACCCAGTACTTC.

The chain couples TRBV30 to TRBJ2-7, with a weak D call TRBD1 (5 bases). This CDR3 is 12 amino acids long. V lost 6 bases and J 2 bases, leaving 11 bases between the germline ends. In germline, CDR1 is GTSNPN, CDR2 SVGIG (reference sequence). CDR3 sequence (DNA): TGTGCCTGCCAGGGCAGCACCTACGAGCAGTACTTC. Translated, it gives CACQGSTYEQYF. Using reference TRBV30 and TRBJ2-7 for the parts outside the CDR3, the full variable domain is SQTIHQWPATLVQPVGSPLSLECTVEGTSNPNLYWYRQAAGRGLQLLFYSVGIGQISSEVPQNLSASRPQDRQFILSSKKLLLSDSGFYLCACQGSTYEQYFGPGTRLTVT.